The 11 T cell receptor beta chains given below trace back to one sample, sequenced in a study of T cell changes during pregnancy in multiple sclerosis. Some clones are missing from TCRdb's copy, which holds only in-frame ones; the method was immunoSEQ multiplex PCR. The sample includes 90,000 to 100,000 clones, approximately 92% of them seen just once. The sample consisted of peripheral blood, taken in the first trimester of pregnancy. Source of these receptors: a female donor with multiple sclerosis, enrolled in a pregnancy study.

The chain uses TRBV4-1 and TRBJ2-1; D not certain. The CDR3 has 16 residues. V was shortened by 1 base and J by 0 bases, with 10 bases between the two germline ends. Germline-derived CDR1 and CDR2 are MGHRA and YSYEKL. The CDR3 is CASSQVNIVSYNEQFF. In DNA, the CDR3 is TGCGCCAGCAGCCAAGTAAACATCGTCTCCTACAATGAGCAGTTCTTC.

The V gene is TRBV6-5, the J gene TRBJ1-5, with D tentatively TRBD1 (6 bases). The germline V gene has CDR1 MNHEY and CDR2 SVGAGI. The CDR3 covers 15 residues. V was pared by 8 bases and J by 1 base, with 15 bases between. The CDR3: CASGREGESNQPQHF. The CDR3 DNA reads TGTGCCAGCGGTAGGGAGGGGGAGAGCAATCAGCCCCAGCATTTT.

This chain uses TRBV25-1 with TRBJ2-3, with 7 bases that match TRBD1. Germline V lookup: CDR1 MGHDK, CDR2 SYGVNS. This CDR3 spans 13 amino acids. Germline trimming cut 7 bases from V and 4 bases from J; bases unmatched to any gene: 5. This CDR3 is CASIGQASDTQYF. CDR3 nucleotides: TGTGCCAGCATCGGACAGGCCTCAGATACGCAGTATTTT.

The DNA of the CDR3 is TGTGCCAGTAGTATAACCGCAGGGGATAGCAATCAGCCCCAGCATTTT. Encoded protein: CASSITAGDSNQPQHF. The chain has TRBV19 and TRBJ1-5; D is perhaps TRBD1 (6 bases). Germline V gives CDR1 LNHDA, CDR2 SQIVND (reference sequence). Trimming shortened V by 2 bases and J by 0 bases, and 11 bases separated the two germline ends. This CDR3 has 16 residues.

The chain carries TRBV7-8 and TRBJ2-3; 8 positions agree with TRBD2. CDR1 is SGHVS, CDR2 FQNEAQ, per germline. The CDR3 extends over 14 amino acids. With 1 base clipped from V and 7 bases from J, the junction kept 4 bases outside the gene matches. CDR3 DNA sequence: TGTGCCAGCAGCTTAGAGCGGGGGCTGTATACGCAGTATTTT. This sequence encodes CASSLERGLYTQYF.

The chain couples TRBV6-1 to TRBJ2-1, with TRBD2 matching 10 bases. J gave up 3 bases and V 2 bases, and 10 bases lay outside the gene matches. There are 18 residues in the CDR3. Germline lookup yields CDR1 MNHNS and CDR2 SASEGT. The CDR3 reads CASSEYRGRTSGYNEQFF. The CDR3 DNA reads as TGTGCCAGCAGTGAATACAGGGGGAGGACTAGCGGCTACAATGAGCAGTTCTTC.

This chain connects TRBV6-6 to TRBJ2-1; 16 nucleotides agree with TRBD2. The CDR3 totals 14 residues. V shed 8 bases and J 7 bases; nucleotides not matched to a gene: 2. Looked up from germline, CDR1 is MNHNY and CDR2 is SVGAGI (reference sequence). The CDR3 DNA follows: TGTGCCAGCGGGACTAGCGGGGGGGCGAATGAGCAGTTCTTC. It yields the protein CASGTSGGANEQFF.

The gene calls are TRBV5-4 and TRBJ2-1; the match to TRBD2 covers 13 bases. The CDR3 is made up of 17 amino acids. V lost 4 bases to trimming and J lost 8 bases; unmatched junction nucleotides: 12. Germline CDR1 and CDR2: SGHNT and YYREEE (reference sequence). CDR3 amino acids: CASSQTSGGAVYHEQFF. CDR3 DNA sequence: TGTGCCAGCAGCCAAACTAGCGGGGGGGCAGTTTACCATGAGCAGTTCTTC. Full variable domain (rest looked up from reference TRBV5-4 and TRBJ2-1): ETGVTQSPTHLIKTRGQQVTLRCSSQSGHNTVSWYQQALGQGPQFIFQYYREEENGRGNFPPRFSGLQFPNYSSELNVNALELDDSALYLCASSQTSGGAVYHEQFFGPGTRLTVL.

The gene calls are TRBV11-2 and TRBJ1-3, with TRBD1 matching 9 bases. CDR1 and CDR2 from the germline V gene are SGHAT and FQNNGV. CDR3 length equals 15 residues. J gave up 3 bases and V 4 bases, and 4 bases lay outside the gene matches. CDR3 in amino acids: CASSYQGQGGNTIYF. The CDR3 DNA reads as TGTGCCAGCAGCTACCAGGGACAGGGTGGAAACACCATATATTTT.

The chain recombines TRBV28 with TRBJ1-6, with TRBD1 matching 7 bases. CDR3 length: 14 residues. Germline values: CDR1 MDHEN, CDR2 SYDVKM. Losses at the gene ends were 6 bases for V and 7 bases for J; bases not matched to a gene: 6. In DNA, the CDR3 is TGTGCCAGCAGAGTTACGACAGGGAATTCACCCCTCCACTTT. Its translation: CASRVTTGNSPLHF.

V usage is TRBV11-3 and J usage is TRBJ2-2; possibly TRBD2 for D (6 bases). Per germline, CDR1 SGHNT and CDR2 YENEEA. The length of the CDR3 is 13 residues. Trimming took off 2 bases at V and 6 bases at J, with 7 bases between the two ends. CDR3 nucleotide sequence: TGTGCCAGCAGCTTACGGGACTCCGGGGAGCTGTTTTTT. Amino acids: CASSLRDSGELFF.